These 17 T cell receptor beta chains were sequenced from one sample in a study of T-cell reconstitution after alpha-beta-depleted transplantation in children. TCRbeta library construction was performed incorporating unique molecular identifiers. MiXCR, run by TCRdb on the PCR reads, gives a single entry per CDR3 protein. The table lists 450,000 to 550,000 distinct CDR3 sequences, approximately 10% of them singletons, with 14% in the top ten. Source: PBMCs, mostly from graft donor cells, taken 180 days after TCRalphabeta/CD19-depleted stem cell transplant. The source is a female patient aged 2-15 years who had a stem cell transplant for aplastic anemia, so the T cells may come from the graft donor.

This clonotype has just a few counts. The CDR3 sequence is CASESSSYNEQFF. CDR3 nucleotide sequence: TGTGCCAGTGAGTCCTCCTCCTACAATGAGCAGTTCTTC. The chain uses TRBV19 and TRBJ2-1; no reliable D call. Trimming shortened V by 8 bases and J by 0 bases, and 8 bases separated the two germline ends. The CDR3 loop spans 13 amino acids. The V gene's germline CDR1 is LNHDA and CDR2 SQIVND (reference sequence).

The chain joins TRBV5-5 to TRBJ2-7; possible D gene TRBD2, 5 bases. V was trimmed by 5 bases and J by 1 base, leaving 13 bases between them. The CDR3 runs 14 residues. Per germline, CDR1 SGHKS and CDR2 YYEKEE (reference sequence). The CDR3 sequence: CASSPLAGSYEQYV. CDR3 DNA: TGTGCCAGCAGTCCCCTAGCAGGTTCCTACGAGCAGTACGTC.

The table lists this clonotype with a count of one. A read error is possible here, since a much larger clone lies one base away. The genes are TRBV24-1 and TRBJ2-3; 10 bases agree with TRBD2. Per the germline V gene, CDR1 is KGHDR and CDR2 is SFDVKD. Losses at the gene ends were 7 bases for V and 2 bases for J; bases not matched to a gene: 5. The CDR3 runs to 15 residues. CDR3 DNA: TGTGCCACCAGAGACGGGACTAGCGTCACAGATACGCAGTATTTT. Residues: CATRDGTSVTDTQYF.

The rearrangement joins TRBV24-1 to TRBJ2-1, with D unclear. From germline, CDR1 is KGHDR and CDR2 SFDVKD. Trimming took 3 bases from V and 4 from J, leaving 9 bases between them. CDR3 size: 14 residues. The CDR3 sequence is CATSDPQEYNEQFF. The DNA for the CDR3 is TGTGCCACCAGTGATCCGCAAGAGTACAATGAGCAGTTCTTC.

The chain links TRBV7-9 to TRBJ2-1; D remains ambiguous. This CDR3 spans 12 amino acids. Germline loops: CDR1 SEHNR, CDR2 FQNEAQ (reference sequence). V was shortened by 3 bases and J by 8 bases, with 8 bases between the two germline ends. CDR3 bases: TGTGCCAGCAGCTTGATGAGTTATGAGCAGTTCTTC. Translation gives CASSLMSYEQFF. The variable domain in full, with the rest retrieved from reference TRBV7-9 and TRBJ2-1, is DTGVSQNPRHKITKRGQNVTFRCDPISEHNRLYWYRQTLGQGPEFLTYFQNEAQLEKSRLLSDRFSAERPKGSFSTLEIQRTEQGDSAMYLCASSLMSYEQFFGPGTRLTVL.

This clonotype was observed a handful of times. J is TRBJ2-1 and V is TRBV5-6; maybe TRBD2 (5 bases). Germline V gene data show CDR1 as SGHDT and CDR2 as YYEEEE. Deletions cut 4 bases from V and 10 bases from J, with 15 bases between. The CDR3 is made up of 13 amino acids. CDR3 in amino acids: CASSTIGGDEQFF. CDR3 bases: TGTGCCAGCAGCACAATAGGAGGAGACGAGCAGTTCTTC.

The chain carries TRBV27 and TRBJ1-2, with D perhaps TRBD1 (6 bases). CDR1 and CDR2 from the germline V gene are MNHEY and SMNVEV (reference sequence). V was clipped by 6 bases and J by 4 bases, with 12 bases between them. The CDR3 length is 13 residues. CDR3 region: CASSNQGTYGYTF. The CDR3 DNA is TGTGCCAGCAGCAATCAGGGGACCTATGGCTACACCTTC.

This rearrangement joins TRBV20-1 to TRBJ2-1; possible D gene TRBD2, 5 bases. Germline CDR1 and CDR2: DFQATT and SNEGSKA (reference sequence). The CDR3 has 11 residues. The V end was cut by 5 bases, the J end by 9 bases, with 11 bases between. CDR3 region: CSARAGSEQFF. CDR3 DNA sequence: TGCAGTGCTCGTGCGGGTTCTGAGCAGTTCTTC.

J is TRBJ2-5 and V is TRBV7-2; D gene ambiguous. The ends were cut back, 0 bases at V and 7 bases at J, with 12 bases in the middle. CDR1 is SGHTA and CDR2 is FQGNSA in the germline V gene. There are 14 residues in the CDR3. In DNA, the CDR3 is TGTGCCAGCAGCTTAGCGGTGGCCCCGGGGACCCAGTACTTC. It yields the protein CASSLAVAPGTQYF.

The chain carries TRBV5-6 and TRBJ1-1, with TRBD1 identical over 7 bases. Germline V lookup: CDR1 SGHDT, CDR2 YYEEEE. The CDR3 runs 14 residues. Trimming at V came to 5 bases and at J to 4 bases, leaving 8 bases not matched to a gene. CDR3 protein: CASSMISGGTEAFF. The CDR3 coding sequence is TGTGCCAGCAGTATGATCTCAGGGGGCACTGAAGCTTTCTTT.

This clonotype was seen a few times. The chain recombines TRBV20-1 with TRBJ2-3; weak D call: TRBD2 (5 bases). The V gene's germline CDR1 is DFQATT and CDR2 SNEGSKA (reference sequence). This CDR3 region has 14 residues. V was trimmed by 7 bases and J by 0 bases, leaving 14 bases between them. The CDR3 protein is CSVPKRQSTDTQYF. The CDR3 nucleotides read TGCAGTGTACCAAAGCGGCAGAGCACAGATACGCAGTATTTT.

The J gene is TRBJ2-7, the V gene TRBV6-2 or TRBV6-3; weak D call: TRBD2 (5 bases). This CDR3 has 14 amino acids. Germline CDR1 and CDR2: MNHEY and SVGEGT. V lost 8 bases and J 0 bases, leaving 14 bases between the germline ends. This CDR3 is CASGPIASSYEQYF. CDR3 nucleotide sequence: TGTGCCAGCGGACCGATAGCGAGCTCCTACGAGCAGTACTTC.

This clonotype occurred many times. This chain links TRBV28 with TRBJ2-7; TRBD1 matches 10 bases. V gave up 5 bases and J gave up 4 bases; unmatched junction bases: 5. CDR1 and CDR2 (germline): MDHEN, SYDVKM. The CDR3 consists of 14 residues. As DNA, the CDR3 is TGTGCCAGCAGTCGGGACAGGGGATGGTACGAGCAGTACTTC. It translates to CASSRDRGWYEQYF.

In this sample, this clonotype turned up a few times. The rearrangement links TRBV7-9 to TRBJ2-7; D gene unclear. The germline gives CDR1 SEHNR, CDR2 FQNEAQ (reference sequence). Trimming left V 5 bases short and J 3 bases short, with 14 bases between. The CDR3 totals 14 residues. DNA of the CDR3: TGTGCCAGCAGCCCCCCCGCAGGAATCTACGAGCAGTACTTC. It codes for CASSPPAGIYEQYF.

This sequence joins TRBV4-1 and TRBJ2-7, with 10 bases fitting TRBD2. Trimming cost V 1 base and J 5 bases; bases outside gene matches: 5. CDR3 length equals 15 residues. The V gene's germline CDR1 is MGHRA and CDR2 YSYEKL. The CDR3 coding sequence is TGCGCCAGCAGCCAAGTGGCTAGCGGGGGCCACGAGCAGTACGTC. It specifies CASSQVASGGHEQYV.

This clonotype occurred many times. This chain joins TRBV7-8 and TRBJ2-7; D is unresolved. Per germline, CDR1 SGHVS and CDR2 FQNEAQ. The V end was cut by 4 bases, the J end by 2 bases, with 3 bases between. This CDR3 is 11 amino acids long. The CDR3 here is CASSSAYEQYF. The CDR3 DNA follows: TGTGCCAGCAGCTCCGCCTACGAGCAGTACTTC.

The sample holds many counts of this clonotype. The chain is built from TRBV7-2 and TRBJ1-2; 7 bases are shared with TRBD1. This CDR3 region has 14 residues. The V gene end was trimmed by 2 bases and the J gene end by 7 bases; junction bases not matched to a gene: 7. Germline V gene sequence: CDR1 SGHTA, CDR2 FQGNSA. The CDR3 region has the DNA TGTGCCAGCAGCTTAAAGGGGGCAGTTTTTGGCTACACCTTC. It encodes CASSLKGAVFGYTF. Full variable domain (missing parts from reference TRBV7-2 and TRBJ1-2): GAGVSQSPSNKVTEKGKDVELRCDPISGHTALYWYRQSLGQGLEFLIYFQGNSAPDKSGLPSDRFSAERTGGSVSTLTIQRTQQEDSAVYLCASSLKGAVFGYTFGSGTRLTVV.